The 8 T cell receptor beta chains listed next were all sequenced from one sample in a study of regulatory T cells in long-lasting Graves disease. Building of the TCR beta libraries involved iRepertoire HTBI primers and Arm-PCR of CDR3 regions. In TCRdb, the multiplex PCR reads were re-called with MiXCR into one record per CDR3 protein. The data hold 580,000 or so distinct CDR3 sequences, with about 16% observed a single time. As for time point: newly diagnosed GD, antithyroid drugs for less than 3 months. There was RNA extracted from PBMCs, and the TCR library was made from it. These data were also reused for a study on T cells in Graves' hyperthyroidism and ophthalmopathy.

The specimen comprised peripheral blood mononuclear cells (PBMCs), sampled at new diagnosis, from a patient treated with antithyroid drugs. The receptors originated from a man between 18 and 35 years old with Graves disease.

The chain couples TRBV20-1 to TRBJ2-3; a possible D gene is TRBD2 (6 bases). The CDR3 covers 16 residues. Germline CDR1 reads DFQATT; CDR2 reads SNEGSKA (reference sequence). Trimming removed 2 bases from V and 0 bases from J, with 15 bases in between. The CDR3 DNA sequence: TGCAGTGCTAGAATTCCCTTTAGCGGTAGCACAGATACGCAGTATTTT. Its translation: CSARIPFSGSTDTQYF.

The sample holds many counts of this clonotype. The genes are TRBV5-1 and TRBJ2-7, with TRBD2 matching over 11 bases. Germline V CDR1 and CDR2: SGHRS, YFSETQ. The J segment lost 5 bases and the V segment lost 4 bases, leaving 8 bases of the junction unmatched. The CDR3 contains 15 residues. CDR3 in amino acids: CASSRAGTSGDEQYF. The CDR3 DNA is TGCGCCAGCAGCCGGGCCGGGACTAGCGGAGACGAGCAGTACTTC.

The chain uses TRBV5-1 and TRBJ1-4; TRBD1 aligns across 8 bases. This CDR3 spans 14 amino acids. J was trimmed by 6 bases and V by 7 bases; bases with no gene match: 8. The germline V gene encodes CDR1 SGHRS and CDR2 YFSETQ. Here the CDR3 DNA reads TGCGCCAGCGGTGACAGGGGAGTAGATGAAAAACTGTTTTTT. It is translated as CASGDRGVDEKLFF.

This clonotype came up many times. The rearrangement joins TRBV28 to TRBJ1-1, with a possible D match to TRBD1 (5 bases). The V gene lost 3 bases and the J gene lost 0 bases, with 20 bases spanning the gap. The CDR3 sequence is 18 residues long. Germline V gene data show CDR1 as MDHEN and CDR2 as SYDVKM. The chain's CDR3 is CASSFGWGLAAMNTEAFF. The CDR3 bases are TGTGCCAGCAGTTTTGGGTGGGGGTTAGCGGCCATGAACACTGAAGCTTTCTTT.

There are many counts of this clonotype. The CDR3 region has the DNA TGTGCCACATCCCACCTGAACACTGAAGCTTTCTTT. Amino acids: CATSHLNTEAFF. The chain is built from TRBV11-2 and TRBJ1-1, with D hard to call. The CDR3 spans 12 residues. The germline V gene has CDR1 SGHAT and CDR2 FQNNGV. Trimming cost V 10 bases and J 0 bases, with 9 bases left between them.

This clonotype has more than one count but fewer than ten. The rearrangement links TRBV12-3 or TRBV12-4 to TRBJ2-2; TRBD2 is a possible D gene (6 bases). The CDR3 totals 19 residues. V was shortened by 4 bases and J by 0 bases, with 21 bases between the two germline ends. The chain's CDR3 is CASSSRYGAGTANTGELFF. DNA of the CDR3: TGTGCCAGCAGTTCTCGATACGGAGCGGGTACCGCGAACACCGGGGAGCTGTTTTTT.

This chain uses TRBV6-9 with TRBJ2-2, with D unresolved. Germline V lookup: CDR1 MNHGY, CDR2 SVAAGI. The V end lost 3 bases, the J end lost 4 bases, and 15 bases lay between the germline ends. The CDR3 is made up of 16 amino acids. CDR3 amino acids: CASSYPGGSSTGELFF. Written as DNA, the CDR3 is TGTGCCAGCAGTTACCCAGGCGGATCGAGCACCGGGGAGCTGTTTTTT.

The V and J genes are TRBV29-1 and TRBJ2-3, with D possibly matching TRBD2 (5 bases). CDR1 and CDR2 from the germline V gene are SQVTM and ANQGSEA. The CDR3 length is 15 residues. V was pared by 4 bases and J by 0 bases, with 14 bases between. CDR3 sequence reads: CSVGKGVTSTDTQYF. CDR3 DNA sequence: TGCAGCGTTGGCAAGGGAGTTACTAGCACAGATACGCAGTATTTT.